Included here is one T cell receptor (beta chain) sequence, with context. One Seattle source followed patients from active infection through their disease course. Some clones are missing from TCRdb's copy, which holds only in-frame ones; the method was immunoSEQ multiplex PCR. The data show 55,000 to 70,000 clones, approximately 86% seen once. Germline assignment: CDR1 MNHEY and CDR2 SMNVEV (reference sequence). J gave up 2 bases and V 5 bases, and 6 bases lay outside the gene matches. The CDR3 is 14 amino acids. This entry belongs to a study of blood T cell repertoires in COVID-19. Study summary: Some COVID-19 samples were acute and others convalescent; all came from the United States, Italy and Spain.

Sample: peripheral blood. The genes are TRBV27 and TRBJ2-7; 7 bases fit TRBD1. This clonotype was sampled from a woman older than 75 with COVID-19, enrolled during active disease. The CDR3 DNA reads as TGTGCCAGCAGTCCCCGACAGGGAACCTACGAGCAGTACTTC. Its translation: CASSPRQGTYEQYF.